Sequencing of this T cell receptor (beta chain) was carried out in a study of cytomegalovirus exposure and HLA in healthy donors. Study results and caveats: Whilst most TCR sequences proved rare, a subset of public TCRs occurred across many donors. In a later analysis, most CMV-associated TCR beta chains appeared HLA-restricted.

There were likely unrecorded immune exposures, though donors were nominally healthy when sampled. 13 Jbeta primers and 60 Vbeta primers were used for the PCR. In the original processing: The authors later counted roughly 87 million unique TCR beta chains, approximately 10 million of them shared. The data were produced by immunoSEQ multiplex PCR, yet TCRdb's version contains in-frame clones alone and is incomplete. V, J and clone size reflect that table, while D and trimming were determined from the DNA. The sample yields about 170,000 clones, roughly 80% seen once. The CDR3 is 14 amino acids. The V end lost 7 bases, the J end lost 0 bases, and 12 bases lay between the germline ends. Germline loops: CDR1 MNHEY, CDR2 SVGAGI. Turning to this clone: Its matching antigen is unknown.

The source material was PBMCs. V gene TRBV6-5 combines with J gene TRBJ1-1; possibly TRBD1 for D (5 bases). This TCR was recovered from a woman under 30 in good health and CMV-seronegative. The CDR3, as DNA: TGTGCCAGCACTCGGGGGACTATGAACACTGAAGCTTTCTTT. Amino acids: CASTRGTMNTEAFF.